This entry features one TCR beta chain sequence. Its matching antigen is unknown. The data stem from a study of cytotoxic CD8 clonotypes in ibrutinib-treated CLL. Measured with immunoSEQ multiplex PCR; TCRdb has only the in-frame clones, and not every one. Here the sample spans about 300,000 clones, 76% being singletons. Findings and caveats of the study: Rising at ibrutinib response, clonality subsequently fell back toward baseline at progression.

This clonotype was obtained from a human donor with chronic lymphocytic leukemia. Source: PBMCs, taken at disease progression, from a patient treated with ibrutinib.

CDR3 loop: CASSLVAGGHGYTF. CDR3 coding DNA: TGCGCCAGCAGCTTGGTGGCAGGGGGTCATGGCTACACCTTC. The V gene is TRBV5-1, the J gene TRBJ1-2; 7 bases match TRBD1. V was clipped by 0 bases and J by 6 bases; unmatched bases: 5. The CDR3 extends over 14 amino acids. In germline, CDR1 is SGHRS, CDR2 YFSETQ.